Following are 24 T cell receptor beta chains from one sample sequenced in a study of blood T cell repertoires in COVID-19. Sequencing was performed with immunoSEQ multiplex PCR; in TCRdb, only in-frame clones are kept and a portion is missing. This table has around 160,000 clones, roughly nine tenths appearing once. Sequencing used peripheral blood. The source is a man between 60 and 70 years old with active or convalescent COVID-19.

V and J are TRBV14 and TRBJ2-6; tentative D call: TRBD2 (6 bases). The CDR3 is 14 residues long. Germline loops: CDR1 SGHDN, CDR2 FVKESK. Trimming removed 4 bases at V and 4 bases at J, with 8 bases between. CDR3 coding DNA: TGTGCCAGCAGCCGCGGGGAAGGGGCCAACGTCCTGACTTTC. It is translated as CASSRGEGANVLTF.

The rearrangement uses TRBV29-1 and TRBJ2-1; unclear D gene. The V end was cut by 4 bases, the J end by 6 bases, with 7 bases between. Germline V lookup: CDR1 SQVTM, CDR2 ANQGSEA. The CDR3 runs to 11 residues. This chain's CDR3 is CSVAIRNEQFF. CDR3 bases: TGCAGCGTTGCTATCCGCAATGAGCAGTTCTTC.

V is TRBV29-1 and J is TRBJ2-7; 7 bases agree with TRBD2. V was clipped by 0 bases and J by 5 bases; unmatched bases: 7. The germline gives CDR1 SQVTM, CDR2 ANQGSEA. CDR3 length equals 14 residues. The CDR3 protein is CSVEDRGRADEQYF. CDR3 nucleotides: TGCAGCGTTGAAGATCGAGGGAGGGCGGACGAGCAGTACTTC.

The V gene is TRBV11-1, the J gene TRBJ1-2; D gene ambiguous. The CDR3 loop spans 13 amino acids. Trimming removed 1 base at V and 7 bases at J, with 10 bases between. The germline gives CDR1 SGHAT, CDR2 FQDESV (reference sequence). The CDR3 spells CASSLEGGGGYTF. DNA for the CDR3: TGTGCCAGCAGCTTAGAAGGAGGAGGTGGCTACACCTTC.

The genes are TRBV19 and TRBJ1-2; D is perhaps TRBD1 (5 bases). There are 15 residues in the CDR3. Germline CDR1 is LNHDA and CDR2 is SQIVND (reference sequence). Trimming pared 4 bases from V and 0 bases from J, leaving 12 bases between. DNA for the CDR3: TGTGCCAGTAGTACTAGACAGATATCTAACTATGGCTACACCTTC. It codes for CASSTRQISNYGYTF.

The table lists this clone with a count of one. The chain links TRBV23-1 to TRBJ1-2, with D tentatively TRBD1 (6 bases). TRBV23-1 is an open reading frame whose function is uncertain. The CDR3 sequence is 14 residues long. V dropped 3 bases and J dropped 5 bases, with 13 bases sitting between them. CDR3 amino acids: CASSHIGGEYGYTF. As DNA, the CDR3 is TGCGCCAGCAGTCACATAGGGGGAGAATATGGCTACACCTTC.

The gene calls are TRBV12-3 or TRBV12-4 and TRBJ1-2, with D hard to call. The CDR3 contains 13 residues. V shed 6 bases and J shed 8 bases, with 16 bases lying between them. The CDR3 bases are TGTGCCAGCAGCACGTCACGGGGAGGAGGCTACACCTTC. It translates to CASSTSRGGGYTF.

This rearrangement joins TRBV27 to TRBJ1-1; 7 nucleotides align to TRBD1. V dropped 4 bases and J dropped 4; count of bases not matched to a gene: 12. CDR1 and CDR2 from the germline V gene are MNHEY and SMNVEV (reference sequence). This CDR3 contains 16 residues. This CDR3 reads CASSWTLTGIGTEAFF. CDR3 sequence (DNA): TGTGCCAGCAGTTGGACCCTGACAGGGATCGGCACTGAAGCTTTCTTT.

The chain combines TRBV7-9 with TRBJ1-5; the D gene is possibly TRBD1 (5 bases). The CDR3 contains 17 residues. Trimming cost V 1 base and J 6 bases, with 19 bases left between them. Per germline, CDR1 SEHNR and CDR2 FQNEAQ (reference sequence). DNA of the CDR3: TGTGCCAGCAGCTTAGTTAGGGATGACAGTTTTACTCAGCCCCAGCATTTT. Translation gives CASSLVRDDSFTQPQHF.

The chain carries TRBV6-1 and TRBJ1-2; D uncertain. Per the germline V gene, CDR1 is MNHNS and CDR2 is SASEGT. The CDR3 length is 12 residues. V lost 1 base and J lost 8, with 8 bases in between. This chain's CDR3 is CASSEGSGGYTF. The CDR3 region has the DNA TGTGCCAGCAGTGAAGGGAGCGGGGGCTACACCTTC.

The chain has TRBV7-2 and TRBJ1-4; D is undetermined. This CDR3 has 15 amino acids. The V end was cut by 0 bases, the J end by 7 bases, with 12 bases between. Germline assignment: CDR1 SGHTA and CDR2 FQGNSA. Here the CDR3 reads CASSLAQASGEKLFF. The CDR3 DNA sequence: TGTGCCAGCAGCTTAGCCCAGGCAAGTGGTGAAAAACTGTTTTTT.

The chain has TRBV5-4 and TRBJ2-1; TRBD1 matches at 10 bases. With V trimmed by 4 bases and J by 4 bases, 5 bases remained unmatched. Per the germline V gene, CDR1 is SGHNT and CDR2 is YYREEE (reference sequence). CDR3 length: 15 residues. The CDR3 loop reads CASSRQGARYNEQFF. The CDR3, as DNA: TGTGCCAGCAGCCGACAGGGGGCGCGGTACAATGAGCAGTTCTTC.

The chain has TRBV7-9 and TRBJ2-1; 7 bases map to TRBD2. The CDR3 is 13 amino acids. CDR1 is SEHNR, CDR2 FQNEAQ, per germline (reference sequence). J gave up 9 bases and V 1 base, and 3 bases lay outside the gene matches. Here the CDR3 reads CASSLGGRGEQFF. The CDR3, as DNA: TGTGCCAGCAGCTTAGGCGGGAGAGGTGAGCAGTTCTTC.

This clone was detected only a few times. This sequence joins TRBV2 and TRBJ1-6, with no clear D. This CDR3 spans 17 amino acids. Trimming shortened V by 5 bases and J by 5 bases, and 19 bases separated the two germline ends. The germline CDR1 and CDR2 sequences are SNHLY and FYNNEI. CDR3 sequence: CASSSTLMVPNNSPLHF. Written as DNA, the CDR3 is TGTGCCAGCAGTTCGACTCTAATGGTTCCTAATAATTCACCCCTCCACTTT.

This chain links TRBV7-2 with TRBJ2-1, with a possible D match to TRBD1 (6 bases). CDR1 is SGHTA, CDR2 FQGNSA, per germline. This CDR3 is built from 11 residues. The ends were cut back, 5 bases at V and 11 bases at J, with 10 bases in the middle. The CDR3 protein is CASSVQGKQFF. The CDR3, as DNA: TGTGCCAGCAGCGTCCAGGGGAAGCAGTTCTTC.

The chain joins TRBV7-2 to TRBJ1-1; 7 bases agree with TRBD1. CDR1 SGHTA and CDR2 FQGNSA come from the germline V gene. V trimming: 7 bases; J trimming: 1 base; junction bases outside the gene matches: 6. This CDR3 has 14 amino acids. Here the CDR3 DNA reads TGTGCCAGCATCCAGGGGGGCCGGAACACTGAAGCTTTCTTT. This encodes CASIQGGRNTEAFF.

The gene calls are TRBV19 and TRBJ1-5; TRBD1 matches 7 bases. Germline assignment: CDR1 LNHDA and CDR2 SQIVND (reference sequence). This CDR3 contains 14 residues. The V gene end was trimmed by 5 bases and the J gene end by 3 bases; junction bases not matched to a gene: 4. The CDR3 region is CASSGDSYNQPQHF. CDR3 in DNA: TGTGCCAGTAGTGGGGACAGCTACAATCAGCCCCAGCATTTT.

The chain employs TRBV27 and TRBJ2-5; 7 bases agree with TRBD2. CDR3 length: 16 amino acids. Germline V CDR1 and CDR2: MNHEY, SMNVEV (reference sequence). V lost 3 bases to trimming and J lost 2 bases; unmatched junction nucleotides: 9. This CDR3 reads CASSFLGLGPQETQYF. The CDR3 DNA is TGTGCCAGCAGTTTCTTAGGACTAGGACCTCAAGAGACCCAGTACTTC.

This sequence joins TRBV10-3 and TRBJ1-2; 8 bases map to TRBD1. The CDR3 extends over 13 amino acids. J gave up 7 bases and V 4 bases, and 5 bases lay outside the gene matches. Per the germline V gene, CDR1 is ENHRY and CDR2 is SYGVKD. CDR3 nucleotides: TGTGCCATCAGTGGGGGACAGGAGGGTGGCTACACCTTC. Translation: CAISGGQEGGYTF.

The rearrangement links TRBV5-1 to TRBJ2-1; D may be TRBD2 (6 bases). Germline V gene sequence: CDR1 SGHRS, CDR2 YFSETQ. The length of the CDR3 is 13 residues. V was trimmed by 4 bases and J by 3 bases, leaving 8 bases between them. The CDR3 region is CASSGGVYNEQFF. The CDR3 nucleotides read TGCGCCAGCAGCGGCGGGGTCTACAATGAGCAGTTCTTC.

V usage is TRBV14 and J usage is TRBJ2-7, with D possibly being TRBD1 (7 bases). Germline CDR1 is SGHDN and CDR2 is FVKESK. There are 15 residues in the CDR3. V lost 4 bases and J lost 0, with 13 bases in between. CDR3 in amino acids: CASSLSGGPSYEQYF. The CDR3 DNA sequence: TGTGCCAGCAGCCTATCAGGGGGGCCCTCCTACGAGCAGTACTTC.

The sample holds one count of this clone. This chain links TRBV6-5 with TRBJ1-2, with D perhaps TRBD1 (5 bases). The CDR3 extends over 14 amino acids. Trimming cost V 6 bases and J 0 bases, with 11 bases left between them. Germline-derived CDR1 and CDR2 are MNHEY and SVGAGI. The CDR3 nucleotides read TGTGCCAGCAGAGATGGGGCGACTAACTATGGCTACACCTTC. Translating it yields CASRDGATNYGYTF.

The chain links TRBV12-3 or TRBV12-4 to TRBJ1-5; D remains unclear. The CDR3 contains 13 residues. Trimming left V 3 bases short and J 4 bases short, with 7 bases between. DNA of the CDR3: TGTGCCAGCAGTTTTGGAGAAAATCAGCCCCAGCATTTT. Protein sequence: CASSFGENQPQHF.

In nucleotides, the CDR3 is TGTGCCAGCAGTTGTATCGCGCAGGGGGCGTGCACCGGGGAGCTGTTTTTT. It yields the protein CASSCIAQGACTGELFF. The V gene is TRBV7-9, the J gene TRBJ2-2; 8 bases map to TRBD1. The CDR3 is 17 residues long. Trimming cost V 6 bases and J 4 bases; bases outside gene matches: 13. Germline values: CDR1 SEHNR, CDR2 FQNEAQ (reference sequence).